The 15 T cell receptor beta chains below all came from one sample that was sequenced in a study of CD4 T cells in relation to SARS-CoV-2 and coronaviruses. The method was immunoSEQ multiplex PCR; TCRdb's version includes in-frame clones alone and lacks a portion of them. Among 41,000 or so clones listed, roughly 85% were seen once. Their target antigens are unknown. Sequenced input: naive CD4+ T cells from PBMCs, cultured in vitro. Subset here: naive CD4+ T cells isolated by negative enrichment. These receptors came from an adult with COVID-19.

The chain couples TRBV18 to TRBJ2-5; TRBD1 agrees at 8 bases. From germline, CDR1 is KGHSH and CDR2 LQKENI. V was clipped by 3 bases and J by 4 bases; unmatched bases: 7. The length of the CDR3 is 15 residues. The CDR3 loop reads CASSPGQAGIETQYF. DNA of the CDR3: TGTGCCAGCTCACCGGGACAGGCTGGGATAGAGACCCAGTACTTC.

CDR3 DNA sequence: TGTGCCTGGGGACAGGGCGGGTACTCCTACGAGCAGTACTTC. Its translation: CAWGQGGYSYEQYF. V is TRBV30 and J is TRBJ2-7; 8 positions match TRBD1. Germline CDR1 and CDR2: GTSNPN and SVGIG (reference sequence). This CDR3 comprises 14 residues. V lost 5 bases to trimming and J lost 0 bases; unmatched junction nucleotides: 6.

V and J are TRBV11-3 and TRBJ2-1; 16 nucleotides align to TRBD2. Germline V gene lookup returns CDR1 SGHNT and CDR2 YENEEA. After removal of 2 bases from V and 12 bases from J, the junction contained 16 bases not matched to a gene. The length of the CDR3 is 19 residues. CDR3 DNA sequence: TGTGCCAGCAGCTTACTCACCGGGACTAGCGGGAGGGTCTATTTGGGGCAGTTCTTC. As protein: CASSLLTGTSGRVYLGQFF.

The chain couples TRBV2 to TRBJ2-1; 7 bases line up with TRBD1. This CDR3 has 15 residues. V shed 7 bases and J 2 bases; nucleotides not matched to a gene: 8. The germline gives CDR1 SNHLY, CDR2 FYNNEI. The CDR3 region has the DNA TGTGCCAGCAATTCTGACAGGGCAACCTACAATGAGCAGTTCTTC. This sequence encodes CASNSDRATYNEQFF.

The chain employs TRBV18 and TRBJ2-2; D is uncertain. The CDR3 covers 13 residues. The germline V gene encodes CDR1 KGHSH and CDR2 LQKENI. The V and J ends lost 1 base and 6 bases respectively, with 6 bases between them. The CDR3 region has the DNA TGTGCCAGCTCACCACAGTTAGCCGGGGAGCTGTTTTTT. Protein: CASSPQLAGELFF.

This chain joins TRBV27 and TRBJ2-1; TRBD2 might be the D (6 bases). The CDR3 totals 13 residues. The germline V gene encodes CDR1 MNHEY and CDR2 SMNVEV (reference sequence). Trimming stripped 5 bases from V and 5 bases from J, with 10 bases between. As DNA, the CDR3 is TGTGCCAGCAGTACGGGACTGAACAATGAGCAGTTCTTC. Protein sequence: CASSTGLNNEQFF.

The chain links TRBV6-5 to TRBJ1-4; D gene unclear. V was clipped by 5 bases and J by 5 bases, with 12 bases between them. The CDR3 is made up of 14 amino acids. Per germline, CDR1 MNHEY and CDR2 SVGAGI. CDR3 in DNA: TGTGCCAGCAGTACCGGGATGGGGAATGAAAAACTGTTTTTT. Encoded protein: CASSTGMGNEKLFF.

The CDR3 loop reads CASSSSGTGSYEQYF. The CDR3 DNA reads as TGTGCCAGCAGCTCCTCCGGGACAGGGTCCTACGAGCAGTACTTC. The chain links TRBV11-2 to TRBJ2-7; 9 positions agree with TRBD1. This CDR3 spans 15 amino acids. Looked up from germline, CDR1 is SGHAT and CDR2 is FQNNGV. The J segment lost 1 base and the V segment lost 4 bases, leaving 5 bases of the junction unmatched.

This clone was detected only a few times. This sequence joins TRBV19 and TRBJ2-2; possibly TRBD2 for D (5 bases). Germline V lookup: CDR1 LNHDA, CDR2 SQIVND (reference sequence). With 1 base removed from V and 0 bases from J, the gap between germline ends came to 6 bases. The CDR3 has 15 residues. The CDR3 spells CASSIAGTNTGELFF. Written as DNA, the CDR3 is TGTGCCAGTAGTATAGCGGGAACGAACACCGGGGAGCTGTTTTTT.

A note on this clone: At one of its ends the junction is not consistent with the germline gene, which may arise from a read error. V usage is TRBV28 and J usage is TRBJ2-4, with 7 positions matching TRBD1. CDR1 MDHEN and CDR2 SYDVKM come from the germline V gene. CDR3 length: 11 residues. The CDR3 loop reads CASSRTGTADF. CDR3 in DNA: TGTGCCAGCAGTCGAACCGGGACAGCAGATTTC.

The chain carries TRBV13 and TRBJ1-1; D unclear. The V and J ends lost 5 bases and 1 base respectively, with 11 bases between them. CDR3 size: 14 residues. Germline loops: CDR1 PRHDT, CDR2 FYEKMQ (reference sequence). The CDR3 loop reads CASSLPRGNTEAFF. CDR3 DNA: TGTGCCAGCAGCCTACCTCGGGGGAACACTGAAGCTTTCTTT.

This clone was recorded a few times. The V and J genes are TRBV6-5 and TRBJ2-7; D may be TRBD1 or TRBD2 (5 bases each). The CDR3 has 13 residues. Trimming left V 5 bases short and J 4 bases short, with 12 bases between. Germline V gene lookup returns CDR1 MNHEY and CDR2 SVGAGI. CDR3 sequence (DNA): TGTGCCAGCAGTAGGGACCCCAGATACGAGCAGTACTTC. This sequence encodes CASSRDPRYEQYF.

This clone has only one observation. The gene calls are TRBV27 and TRBJ2-3, with D possibly TRBD2 on 5 matching bases. Germline CDR1 is MNHEY and CDR2 is SMNVEV (reference sequence). The CDR3 runs 13 residues. Trimming removed 4 bases from V and 6 bases from J, with 11 bases in between. Written as DNA, the CDR3 is TGTGCCAGCAGTTCCACCTGGGAGGATACGCAGTATTTT. It is translated as CASSSTWEDTQYF.

This sequence joins TRBV3-1 (or the pseudogene TRBV3-2) and TRBJ2-7; 9 bases align to TRBD2. Germline trimming cut 3 bases from V and 3 bases from J; bases unmatched to any gene: 3. CDR3 length equals 14 residues. CDR1 LGHDT and CDR2 YNNKEL come from the germline V gene (reference sequence). The CDR3 region is CASSQASGNYEQYF. CDR3 nucleotide sequence: TGTGCCAGCAGCCAGGCTAGCGGGAACTACGAGCAGTACTTC.

The chain recombines TRBV19 with TRBJ2-3; TRBD2 is a possible D gene (6 bases). The CDR3 runs 16 residues. V lost 6 bases to trimming and J lost 2 bases, with 18 bases between them. Germline CDR1 and CDR2: LNHDA and SQIVND (reference sequence). The CDR3, as DNA: TGTGCCAGTAGCCCCTGGGGGGAGCCAGCCACAGATACGCAGTATTTT. Its protein product is CASSPWGEPATDTQYF. Full variable domain (missing parts from reference TRBV19 and TRBJ2-3): DGGITQSPKYLFRKEGQNVTLSCEQNLNHDAMYWYRQDPGQGLRLIYYSQIVNDFQKGDIAEGYSVSREKKESFPLTVTSAQKNPTAFYLCASSPWGEPATDTQYFGPGTRLTVL.